This is a list of T cell receptor beta chains from one sample in a study of cytomegalovirus exposure and HLA in healthy donors. Generated by immunoSEQ multiplex PCR, the TCRdb table keeps only in-frame clones and is missing some. The sample carries 150,000 to 180,000 clones, 60% to 80% recorded once. Sequencing was carried out using PBMCs. These receptors came from a man aged 25-45 years in good health and CMV-seropositive. CDR3s include the opening cysteine and the closing phenylalanine or tryptophan. The D gene is left open where the match is weak. Rows may omit the clone size; those that give it use once, few, many or a size class.

v_call	d_call	j_call	clone_size	cdr3_nt	cdr3_aa
TRBV5-1	TRBD1	TRBJ1-1	.	TGCGCCAACAGCTTGGCGAACGGACAGGGTGTGGGAGCTTTCTTT	CANSLANGQGVGAFF
TRBV9	.	TRBJ2-7	.	TGTGCCAGCAGCGCCGGGACATCTACCTACGAGCAGTACTTC	CASSAGTSTYEQYF
TRBV28	.	TRBJ1-2	few	TGTGCCAGCAGTTTAAAGACAGGAATGGGGTACAGTAACTATGGCTACACCTTC	CASSLKTGMGYSNYGYTF
TRBV21-1	.	TRBJ1-5	.	TGTGCCAGCAGCGAGGCCGATCGGGACAGGGAGGATCAGCCCCAGCATTTT	CASSEADRDREDQPQHF
TRBV28	TRBD1	TRBJ1-2	.	TGTGCCAGCAGTTTGGTTGGGACAGTTTTCTATGGCTACACCTTC	CASSLVGTVFYGYTF
TRBV9	TRBD2	TRBJ2-1	once	TGTGCCAGCAGCGTAGGCGGGAGGGCGGTTAGTGAGCAGTTCTTC	CASSVGGRAVSEQFF
TRBV28	.	TRBJ1-1	.	TGTGCCAGCAGCTCCACGGGAACTGAAGCTTTCTTT	CASSSTGTEAFF
TRBV9	TRBD2	TRBJ2-3	.	TGTGCCAGCAGCGGGCGGGGGGGGAAAGCCACAGATACGCAGTATTTT	CASSGRGGKATDTQYF
TRBV6-6	TRBD1	TRBJ2-7	.	TGTGCCAGCTGGGACAGGGAGCCCTACGAGCAGTACTTC	CASWDREPYEQYF
TRBV9	.	TRBJ1-1	.	TGTGCCAGCAGCCCGGCGGGGGGGAAAGATGAAGCTTTCTTT	CASSPAGGKDEAFF
TRBV7-9	.	TRBJ2-3	.	TGTGCCAGCAGCTCCATACAAGCGGGCACAGATACGCAGTATTTT	CASSSIQAGTDTQYF
TRBV28	TRBD2	TRBJ2-7	few	TGTGCCAGCAGCTGGGGACTAGCGGGATACTACGAGCAGTACTTC	CASSWGLAGYYEQYF
TRBV27	.	TRBJ1-1	.	TGTGCCAGCAGGGACACAGGGAACACTGAAGCTTTCTTT	CASRDTGNTEAFF
TRBV10-3	TRBD1	TRBJ2-3	.	TGTGCCAGTGGTTCGACAGGGGGCCGGGCAGATACGCAGTATTTT	CASGSTGGRADTQYF
TRBV30	TRBD2	TRBJ2-1	once	TGTGCCGGGAGGGATAGCGGGAGTTTCTCCTACAATGAGCAGTTCTTC	CAGRDSGSFSYNEQFF
TRBV19	.	TRBJ2-1	.	TGTGCCAGTAGTCCCTCCCTCGGCGGGAACTACAATGAGCAGTTCTTC	CASSPSLGGNYNEQFF
TRBV28	TRBD1	TRBJ1-1	.	TGTGCCAGCAACTTCACAGGGGGCGAGAACACTGAAGCTTTCTTT	CASNFTGGENTEAFF
TRBV19	TRBD2	TRBJ2-7	.	TGTGCCAGTAGGGGTAGCGGGGGCGAGCAGTACTTC	CASRGSGGEQYF
TRBV28	.	TRBJ1-1	once	TGTGCCAGCAATACCGGGACAACCTCGAACACTGAAGCTTTCTTT	CASNTGTTSNTEAFF
TRBV30	.	TRBJ1-1	.	TGTGCCTGGAATCTGGGAGCATTAACTGAAGCTTTCTTT	CAWNLGALTEAFF
TRBV9	TRBD2	TRBJ2-3	.	TGTGCCAGCAGCGGTAGGACTAGCGGGAGAGCAGATACGCAGTATTTT	CASSGRTSGRADTQYF
TRBV10-3	TRBD2	TRBJ2-1	.	TGTGCCATCAGGACCGGGACTAGCGGAAACAATGAGCAGTTCTTC	CAIRTGTSGNNEQFF
TRBV6-1	TRBD1	TRBJ2-7	few	TGTGCCAGCATGGGCCGGGGACAGGGTTACGAGCAGTACTTC	CASMGRGQGYEQYF
TRBV27	TRBD1	TRBJ2-7	.	TGTGCCAGCAGTGCGACAGGGCTCCACGAGCAGTACTTC	CASSATGLHEQYF
TRBV7-9	TRBD2	TRBJ2-5	.	TGTGCCAGCAGCCCCCCAGGCGTTGCGGGAGAAAGGGAGACCCAGTACTTC	CASSPPGVAGERETQYF
TRBV6-1	TRBD1	TRBJ1-2	.	TGTGCCAGCAGGAGGACAGGGGATAACTATGGCTACACCTTC	CASRRTGDNYGYTF
TRBV6-5	.	TRBJ2-1	few	TGTGCCAGCAGCTCGAGTTGGGGGGTCGGTGAGCAGTTCTTC	CASSSSWGVGEQFF
TRBV6-5	TRBD1	TRBJ2-3	.	TGTGCCAGCAGCACTAGACAGGGCTTCACAGATACGCAGTATTTT	CASSTRQGFTDTQYF
TRBV15	TRBD2	TRBJ2-3	.	TGTGCCACCAGCAGAGAAGCGGGGCTAGCGGGAGTGGATACGCAGTATTTT	CATSREAGLAGVDTQYF
TRBV4-2	.	TRBJ2-7	.	TGTGCCAGCAGCCAAGAGCTCAACCCGGGAGCCTACGAGCAGTACTTC	CASSQELNPGAYEQYF
TRBV11-2	.	TRBJ1-1	.	TGTGCCAGCAGCTTAAAAACCCTCGCTAGAGAAGCTTTCTTT	CASSLKTLAREAFF
TRBV5-1	TRBD1	TRBJ2-1	.	TGCGCCAGCAGTTTCGGGACAGGGTACAACAATGAGCAGTTCTTC	CASSFGTGYNNEQFF
TRBV4-2	TRBD2	TRBJ2-7	.	TGTGCCAGCAGCCAAGATTGGTTGACTAGCGGGAACTACGAGCAGTACTTC	CASSQDWLTSGNYEQYF
TRBV18	TRBD1	TRBJ2-7	.	TGTGCCAGCTCCCCGACAGGGGGGTGGGAGCAGTACTTC	CASSPTGGWEQYF
TRBV27	.	TRBJ1-5	.	TGTGCCAGCAGTTCCGGGAAGGGCAATCAGCCCCAGCATTTT	CASSSGKGNQPQHF
TRBV28	.	TRBJ2-4	.	TGTGCCGTAACAGCAGCCAAAAACATTCAGTACTTC	CAVTAAKNIQYF
TRBV13	.	TRBJ1-1	.	TGTGCCAGCAGCTTAGGCCCAGGCTTCACTGAAGCTTTCTTT	CASSLGPGFTEAFF
TRBV11-3	TRBD1	TRBJ1-1	.	TGTGCCAGCAGCACAACCTCGACAGGGTCACGGAACACTGAAGCTTTCTTT	CASSTTSTGSRNTEAFF
TRBV19	TRBD2	TRBJ2-1	.	TGTGCCAGTAGTATAGGTAGCGGGAGGGCTTACTATGAGCAGTTCTTC	CASSIGSGRAYYEQFF
TRBV10-3	TRBD2	TRBJ2-5	.	TGTGCCACAGGGACTAGCAATCTCGAGACCCAGTACTTC	CATGTSNLETQYF
TRBV6-5	TRBD1	TRBJ2-5	once	TGTGCCAGCAGTTCAACAGGGGGCGGGGAGACCCAGTACTTC	CASSSTGGGETQYF
TRBV7-3	.	TRBJ1-1	.	TGTGCCAGCAGCTTAGGCATGAACACTGAAGCTTTCTTT	CASSLGMNTEAFF
TRBV7-8	.	TRBJ2-2	.	TGTGCCAGCAGCTCGAGAGTTGCGAACACCGGGGAGCTGTTTTTT	CASSSRVANTGELFF
TRBV11-3	TRBD2	TRBJ2-3	.	TGTGCCAGCAGCTTTCGGGCTAGCGGAATAGCGGATACGCAGTATTTT	CASSFRASGIADTQYF